This T cell receptor beta chain was recorded in a study of blood T cell repertoires in COVID-19. Profiling relied on immunoSEQ multiplex PCR, and the TCRdb table lists in-frame clones only, not all of them. The table shows about 110,000 clones, with 84% occurring only once. The CDR3 contains 15 residues. The V and J ends lost 5 bases and 6 bases respectively, with 20 bases between them. CDR1 is LNHDA and CDR2 is SQIVND in the germline V gene (reference sequence). This sequence joins TRBV19 and TRBJ2-7; the D is unclear. This TCR came from a woman aged 80 or over with active or convalescent COVID-19. The sequenced sample was peripheral blood. The CDR3 loop reads CASSSASVPSGEQYF. CDR3 DNA: TGTGCCAGTAGTTCGGCCTCGGTCCCTTCGGGCGAGCAGTACTTC. The full variable domain, rest sourced from reference TRBV19 and TRBJ2-7, is DGGITQSPKYLFRKEGQNVTLSCEQNLNHDAMYWYRQDPGQGLRLIYYSQIVNDFQKGDIAEGYSVSREKKESFPLTVTSAQKNPTAFYLCASSSASVPSGEQYFGPGTRLTVT.